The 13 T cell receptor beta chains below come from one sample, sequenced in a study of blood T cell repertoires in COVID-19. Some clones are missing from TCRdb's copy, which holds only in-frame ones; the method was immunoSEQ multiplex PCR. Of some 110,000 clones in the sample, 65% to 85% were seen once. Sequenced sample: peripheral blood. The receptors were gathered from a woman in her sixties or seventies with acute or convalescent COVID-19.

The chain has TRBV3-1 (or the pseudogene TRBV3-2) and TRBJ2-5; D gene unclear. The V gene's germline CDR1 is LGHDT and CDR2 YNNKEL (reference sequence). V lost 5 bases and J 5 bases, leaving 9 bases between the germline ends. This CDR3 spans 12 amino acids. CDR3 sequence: CASSGDGETQYF. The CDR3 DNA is TGTGCCAGCAGCGGAGACGGGGAGACCCAGTACTTC.

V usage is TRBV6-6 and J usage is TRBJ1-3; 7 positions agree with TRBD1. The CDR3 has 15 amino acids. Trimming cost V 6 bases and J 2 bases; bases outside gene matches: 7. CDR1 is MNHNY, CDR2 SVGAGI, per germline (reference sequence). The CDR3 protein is CASSHTGTAGNTIYF. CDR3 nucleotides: TGTGCCAGCAGCCATACCGGGACAGCTGGAAACACCATATATTTT.

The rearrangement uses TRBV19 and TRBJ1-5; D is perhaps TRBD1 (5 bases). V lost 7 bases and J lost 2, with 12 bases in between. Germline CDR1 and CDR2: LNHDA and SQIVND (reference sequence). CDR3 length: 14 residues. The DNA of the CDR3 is TGTGCCAGTATGGGGGGTCCGGGCAATCAGCCCCAGCATTTT. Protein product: CASMGGPGNQPQHF.

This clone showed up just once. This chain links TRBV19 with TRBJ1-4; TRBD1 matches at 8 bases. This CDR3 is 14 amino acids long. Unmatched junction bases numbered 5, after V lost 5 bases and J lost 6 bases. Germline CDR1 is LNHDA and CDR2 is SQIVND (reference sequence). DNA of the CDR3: TGTGCCAGTAGTTCGGGACAGGACGATGAAAAACTGTTTTTT. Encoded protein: CASSSGQDDEKLFF.

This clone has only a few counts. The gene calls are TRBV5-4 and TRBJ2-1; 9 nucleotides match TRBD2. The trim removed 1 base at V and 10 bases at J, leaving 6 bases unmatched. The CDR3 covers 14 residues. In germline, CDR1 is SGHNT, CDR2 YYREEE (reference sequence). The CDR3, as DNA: TGTGCCAGCAGCTTGCTAGCGGGGAGAGGGGAGCAGTTCTTC. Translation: CASSLLAGRGEQFF.

DNA of the CDR3: TGTGCCAGCAGCCACGGGAGGTCGGACTATGGCTACACCTTC. It specifies CASSHGRSDYGYTF. The chain recombines TRBV3-1 (or the pseudogene TRBV3-2) with TRBJ1-2; unclear D gene. CDR3 length: 14 amino acids. Germline CDR1 is LGHDT and CDR2 is YNNKEL (reference sequence). V was trimmed by 3 bases and J by 3 bases, leaving 11 bases between them.

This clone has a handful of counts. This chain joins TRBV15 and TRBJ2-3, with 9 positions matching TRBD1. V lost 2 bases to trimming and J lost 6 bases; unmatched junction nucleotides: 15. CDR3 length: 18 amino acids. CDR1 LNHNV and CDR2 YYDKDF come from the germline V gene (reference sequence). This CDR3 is CATSRRIPGQGLDDTQYF. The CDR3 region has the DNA TGTGCCACCAGCAGACGCATACCGGGACAGGGATTAGACGATACGCAGTATTTT.

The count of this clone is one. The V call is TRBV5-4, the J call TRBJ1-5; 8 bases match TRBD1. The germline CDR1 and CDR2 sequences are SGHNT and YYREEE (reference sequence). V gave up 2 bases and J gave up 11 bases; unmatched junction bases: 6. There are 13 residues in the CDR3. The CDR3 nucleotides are TGTGCCAGCAGCTTTGACAGGGGTGAAGCCCAGCATTTT. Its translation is CASSFDRGEAQHF.

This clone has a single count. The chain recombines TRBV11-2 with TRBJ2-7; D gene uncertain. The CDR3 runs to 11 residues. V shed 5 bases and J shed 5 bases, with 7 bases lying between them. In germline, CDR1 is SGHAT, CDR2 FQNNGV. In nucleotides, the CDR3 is TGTGCCAGCAGCCTATCGGACGAGCAGTACTTC. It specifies CASSLSDEQYF. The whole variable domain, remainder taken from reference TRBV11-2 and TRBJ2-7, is EAGVAQSPRYKIIEKRQSVAFWCNPISGHATLYWYQQILGQGPKLLIQFQNNGVVDDSQLPKDRFSAERLKGVDSTLKIQPAKLEDSAVYLCASSLSDEQYFGPGTRLTVT.

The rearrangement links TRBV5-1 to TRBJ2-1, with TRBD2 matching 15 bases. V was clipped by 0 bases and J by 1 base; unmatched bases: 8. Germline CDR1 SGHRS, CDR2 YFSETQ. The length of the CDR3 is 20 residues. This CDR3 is CASSLAVPGLAGGSYNEQFF. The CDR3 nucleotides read TGCGCCAGCAGCTTGGCCGTCCCGGGACTAGCGGGAGGATCCTACAATGAGCAGTTCTTC.

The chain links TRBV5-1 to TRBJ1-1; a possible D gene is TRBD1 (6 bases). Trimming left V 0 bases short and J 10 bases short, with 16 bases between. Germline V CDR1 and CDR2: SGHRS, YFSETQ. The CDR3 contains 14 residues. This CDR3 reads CASSLDDGGDSAFF. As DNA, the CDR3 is TGCGCCAGCAGCTTGGATGATGGGGGCGACTCAGCTTTCTTT.

CDR3 DNA sequence: TGCAGCTCATGGGACAGGGAGGGGACTGAAGCTTTCTTT. It encodes CSSWDREGTEAFF. The chain joins TRBV29-1 to TRBJ1-1; 9 positions match TRBD1. The length of the CDR3 is 13 residues. V lost 8 bases, J lost 5 bases, and 9 bases stayed unmatched. The germline CDR1 and CDR2 sequences are SQVTM and ANQGSEA.

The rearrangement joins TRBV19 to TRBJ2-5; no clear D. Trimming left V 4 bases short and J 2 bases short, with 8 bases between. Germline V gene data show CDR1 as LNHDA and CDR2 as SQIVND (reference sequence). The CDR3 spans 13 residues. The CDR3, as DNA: TGTGCCAGTAGTAAAGTAGTTCAAGAGACCCAGTACTTC. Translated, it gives CASSKVVQETQYF.